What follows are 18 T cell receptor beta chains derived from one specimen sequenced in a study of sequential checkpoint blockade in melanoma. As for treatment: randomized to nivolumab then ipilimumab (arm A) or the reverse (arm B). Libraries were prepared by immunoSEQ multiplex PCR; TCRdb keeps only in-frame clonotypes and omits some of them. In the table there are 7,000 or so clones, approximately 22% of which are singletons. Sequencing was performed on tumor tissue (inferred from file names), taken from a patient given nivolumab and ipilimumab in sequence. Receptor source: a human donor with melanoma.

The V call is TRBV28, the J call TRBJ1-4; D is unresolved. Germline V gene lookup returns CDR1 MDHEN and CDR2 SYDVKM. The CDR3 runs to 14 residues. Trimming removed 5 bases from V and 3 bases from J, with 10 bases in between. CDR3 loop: CASSRGESNEKLFF. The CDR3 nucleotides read TGTGCCAGCAGTCGCGGGGAATCTAATGAAAAACTGTTTTTT.

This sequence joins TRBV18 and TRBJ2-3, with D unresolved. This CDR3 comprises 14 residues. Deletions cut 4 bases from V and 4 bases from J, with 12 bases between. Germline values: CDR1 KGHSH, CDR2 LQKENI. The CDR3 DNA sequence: TGTGCCAGCTCACAAGGCCGAAAGGCAGATACGCAGTATTTT. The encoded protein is CASSQGRKADTQYF.

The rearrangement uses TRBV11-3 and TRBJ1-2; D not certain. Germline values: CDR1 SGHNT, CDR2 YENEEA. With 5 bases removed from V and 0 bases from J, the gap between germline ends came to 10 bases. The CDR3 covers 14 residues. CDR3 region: CASSAPPPNYGYTF. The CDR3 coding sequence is TGTGCCAGCAGCGCCCCCCCTCCTAACTATGGCTACACCTTC.

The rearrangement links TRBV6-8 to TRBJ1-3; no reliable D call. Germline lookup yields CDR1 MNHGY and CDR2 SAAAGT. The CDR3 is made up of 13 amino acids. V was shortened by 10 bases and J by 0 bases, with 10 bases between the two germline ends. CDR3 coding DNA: TGTGCCACCCCGTCTTACTCTGGAAACACCATATATTTT. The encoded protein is CATPSYSGNTIYF.

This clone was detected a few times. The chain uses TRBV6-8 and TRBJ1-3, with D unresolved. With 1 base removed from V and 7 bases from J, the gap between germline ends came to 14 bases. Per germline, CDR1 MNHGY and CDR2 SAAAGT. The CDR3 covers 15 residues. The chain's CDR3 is CASSYYSSLGNTIYF. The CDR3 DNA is TGTGCCAGCAGTTACTATAGCTCGCTAGGGAACACCATATATTTT.

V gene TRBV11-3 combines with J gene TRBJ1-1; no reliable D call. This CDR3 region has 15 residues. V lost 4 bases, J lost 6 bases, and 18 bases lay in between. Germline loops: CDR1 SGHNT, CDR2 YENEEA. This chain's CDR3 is CASSSAGGIRPEAFF. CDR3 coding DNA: TGTGCCAGCAGCTCGGCTGGAGGGATACGGCCTGAAGCTTTCTTT. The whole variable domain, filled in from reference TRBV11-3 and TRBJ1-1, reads EAGVVQSPRYKIIEKKQPVAFWCNPISGHNTLYWYLQNLGQGPELLIRYENEEAVDDSQLPKDRFSAERLKGVDSTLKIQPAELGDSAVYLCASSSAGGIRPEAFFGQGTRLTVV.

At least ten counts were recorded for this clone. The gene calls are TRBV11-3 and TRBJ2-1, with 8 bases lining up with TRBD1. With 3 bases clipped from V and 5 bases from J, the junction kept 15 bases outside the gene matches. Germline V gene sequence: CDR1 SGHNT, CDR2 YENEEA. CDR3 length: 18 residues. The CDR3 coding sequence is TGTGCCAGCAGCTTGGCCAGGGTAAGGACAGGGACCCACAATGAGCAGTTCTTC. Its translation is CASSLARVRTGTHNEQFF.

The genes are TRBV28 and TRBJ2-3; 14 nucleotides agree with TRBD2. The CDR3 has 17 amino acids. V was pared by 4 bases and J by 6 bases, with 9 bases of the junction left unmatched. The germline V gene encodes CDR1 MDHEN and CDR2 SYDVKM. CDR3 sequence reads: CASSSGTSGGPGDTQYF. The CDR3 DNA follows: TGTGCCAGCAGTTCGGGGACTAGCGGGGGACCCGGGGATACGCAGTATTTT.

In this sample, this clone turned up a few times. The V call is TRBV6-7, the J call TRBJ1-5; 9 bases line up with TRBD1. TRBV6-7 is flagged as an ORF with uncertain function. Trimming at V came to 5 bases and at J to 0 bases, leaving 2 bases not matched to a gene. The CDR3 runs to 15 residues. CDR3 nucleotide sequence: TGTGCCAGCAGTGCGGGACAGGGTAGCAATCAGCCCCAGCATTTT. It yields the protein CASSAGQGSNQPQHF.

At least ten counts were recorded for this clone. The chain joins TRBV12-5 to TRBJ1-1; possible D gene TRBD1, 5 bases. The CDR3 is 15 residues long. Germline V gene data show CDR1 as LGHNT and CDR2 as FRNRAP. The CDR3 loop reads CASTFGDRLNTEAFF. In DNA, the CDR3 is TGTGCCAGCACCTTTGGAGACAGACTGAACACTGAAGCTTTCTTT.

The CDR3 loop reads CAWSDNTGELFF. In DNA form, the CDR3 reads TGTGCCTGGAGTGATAACACCGGGGAGCTGTTTTTT. This chain links TRBV30 with TRBJ2-2; D gene ambiguous. The germline V gene encodes CDR1 GTSNPN and CDR2 SVGIG (reference sequence). V dropped 1 base and J dropped 2 bases, with 2 bases sitting between them. CDR3 length: 12 residues.

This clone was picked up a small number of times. CDR3 in DNA: TGTGCCAGCAGCTTAGGCCTAGGGTTTGGCTACACCTTC. This gives the protein CASSLGLGFGYTF. The V call is TRBV9, the J call TRBJ1-2, with D uncertain. Per germline, CDR1 SGDLS and CDR2 YYNGEE. Deletions cut 4 bases from V and 7 bases from J, with 14 bases between. The CDR3 is made up of 13 amino acids.

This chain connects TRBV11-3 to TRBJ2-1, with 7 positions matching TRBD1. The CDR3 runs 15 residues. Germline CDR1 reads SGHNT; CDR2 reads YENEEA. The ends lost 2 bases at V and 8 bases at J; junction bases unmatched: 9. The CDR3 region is CASSLIRGRSYEQFF. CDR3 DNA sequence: TGTGCCAGCAGCTTAATAAGGGGGCGGTCTTATGAGCAGTTCTTC.

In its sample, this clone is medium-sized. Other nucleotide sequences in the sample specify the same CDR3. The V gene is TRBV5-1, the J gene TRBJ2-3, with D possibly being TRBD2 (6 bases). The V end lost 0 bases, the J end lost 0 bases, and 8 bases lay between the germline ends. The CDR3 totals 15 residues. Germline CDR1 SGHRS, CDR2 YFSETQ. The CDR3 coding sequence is TGCGCCAGCAGCTTGGCGGGACTTAGCACAGATACGCAGTATTTT. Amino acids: CASSLAGLSTDTQYF. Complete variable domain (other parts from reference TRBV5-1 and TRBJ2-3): KAGVTQTPRYLIKTRGQQVTLSCSPISGHRSVSWYQQTPGQGLQFLFEYFSETQRNKGNFPGRFSGRQFSNSRSEMNVSTLELGDSALYLCASSLAGLSTDTQYFGPGTRLTVL.

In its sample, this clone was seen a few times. CDR3 amino acids: CASSYERRLVDIQYF. The CDR3 nucleotides read TGTGCCAGCAGTTACGAGCGTAGGCTCGTAGACATTCAGTACTTC. The chain is built from TRBV6-8 and TRBJ2-4; the D is unclear. The germline gives CDR1 MNHGY, CDR2 SAAAGT. This CDR3 region has 15 residues. V lost 2 bases, J lost 8 bases, and 16 bases lay in between.

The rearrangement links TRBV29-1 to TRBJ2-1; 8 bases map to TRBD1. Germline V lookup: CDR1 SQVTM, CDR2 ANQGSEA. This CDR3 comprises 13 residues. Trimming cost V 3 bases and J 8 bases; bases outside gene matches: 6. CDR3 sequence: CSVDRTGYDEQFF. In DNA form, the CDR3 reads TGCAGCGTTGATAGGACAGGGTATGATGAGCAGTTCTTC.

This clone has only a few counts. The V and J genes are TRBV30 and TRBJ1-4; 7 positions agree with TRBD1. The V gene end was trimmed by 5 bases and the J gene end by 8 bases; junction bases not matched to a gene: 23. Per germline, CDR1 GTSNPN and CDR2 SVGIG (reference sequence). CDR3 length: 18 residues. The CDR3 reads CAWSSSRLTGNRGEKLFF. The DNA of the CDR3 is TGTGCCTGGTCCTCGTCCAGATTGACAGGGAATCGAGGGGAAAAACTGTTTTTT.

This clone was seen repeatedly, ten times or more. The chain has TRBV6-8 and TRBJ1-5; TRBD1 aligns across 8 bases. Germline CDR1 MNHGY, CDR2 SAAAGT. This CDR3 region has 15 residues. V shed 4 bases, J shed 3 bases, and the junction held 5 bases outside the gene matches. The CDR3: CASSSWTGNNQPQHF. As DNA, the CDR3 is TGTGCCAGCAGTTCCTGGACAGGGAACAATCAGCCCCAGCATTTT.